This T cell receptor beta chain appears in the sequencing data of a study of Ad26.COV2.S vaccination and SARS-CoV-2 variants. Study results and limitations: People who got the vaccine or the placebo had similar non-spike TCR breadth. Post-vaccination spike-specific CD8+ and CD4+ T cell responses reportedly had substantial breadth. Vaccine recipients had higher spike-specific TCR breadth than placebo recipients.

The CDR3 spans 13 residues. V lost 5 bases, J lost 8 bases, and 5 bases stayed unmatched. The V gene's germline CDR1 is MDHEN and CDR2 SYDVKM. A word on this clone: Its antigen is unknown.

Measured with immunoSEQ multiplex PCR; TCRdb has only the in-frame clones, and not every one. The sample records about 180,000 clones, approximately 88% being singletons. The chain combines TRBV28 with TRBJ1-2; 10 nucleotides align to TRBD1. This receptor was identified in a human donor who had recovered from COVID-19. Sequenced here: peripheral blood, sampled after recovery from COVID-19. The CDR3 loop reads CASSPRDRGGYTF. The DNA for the CDR3 is TGTGCCAGCAGTCCACGGGACAGGGGCGGCTACACCTTC.